Below, 18 T cell receptor beta chains from the same sample are listed, as sequenced in a study of OX40 agonist ivuxolimab in advanced cancers. Sequenced by immunoSEQ multiplex PCR; TCRdb stores in-frame clones only, minus some. This table holds 40,000 to 50,000 clones, around nine tenths found once. The sequences come from CD4+ or CD8+ T cells sorted from blood, collected in a trial of the OX40 agonist ivuxolimab. These receptor sequences come from an adult with an advanced solid tumor such as melanoma, head and neck, liver or kidney cancer.

CDR3 coding DNA: TGCGCCAGCAGCGCCCGGACAGGCTCCTACGAGCAGTACTTC. Protein sequence: CASSARTGSYEQYF. The V gene is TRBV4-3, the J gene TRBJ2-7; 7 bases are shared with TRBD1. Germline V gene sequence: CDR1 LGHNA, CDR2 YSLEER. J gave up 0 bases and V 5 bases, and 4 bases lay outside the gene matches. This CDR3 is 14 amino acids long.

The rearrangement joins TRBV7-9 to TRBJ2-5; D possibly corresponds to TRBD2 (5 bases). CDR1 SEHNR and CDR2 FQNEAQ come from the germline V gene (reference sequence). Deletions cut 3 bases from V and 0 bases from J, with 11 bases between. This CDR3 comprises 15 residues. The chain's CDR3 is CASSLPPGYQETQYF. The CDR3 DNA reads TGTGCCAGCAGCTTGCCCCCGGGGTACCAAGAGACCCAGTACTTC. Full variable domain (missing parts from reference TRBV7-9 and TRBJ2-5): DTGVSQNPRHKITKRGQNVTFRCDPISEHNRLYWYRQTLGQGPEFLTYFQNEAQLEKSRLLSDRFSAERPKGSFSTLEIQRTEQGDSAMYLCASSLPPGYQETQYFGPGTRLLVL.

Of note for this clone: Other DNA sequences within the sample encode an identical CDR3. V is TRBV7-2 and J is TRBJ2-7; 7 bases line up with TRBD1. There are 14 residues in the CDR3. From germline, CDR1 is SGHTA and CDR2 FQGNSA. With 4 bases clipped from V and 0 bases from J, the junction kept 3 bases outside the gene matches. For the CDR3, the DNA is TGTGCCAGCAGCTCCCGGGACAGCTCCTACGAGCAGTACTTC. Translation: CASSSRDSSYEQYF.

The J gene is TRBJ2-5, the V gene TRBV12-5; tentatively, D is TRBD2 (6 bases). The CDR3 has 13 residues. CDR1 and CDR2 (germline): LGHNT, FRNRAP. The CDR3 is CALQVRGSETQYF. DNA for the CDR3: TGTGCCCTCCAAGTGCGGGGCTCAGAGACCCAGTACTTC.

This clone was observed a handful of times. CDR3 nucleotides: TGCAGTGCACAGAGGAGGACAGAAGCTTTCTTT. Protein sequence: CSAQRRTEAFF. The genes are TRBV20-1 and TRBJ1-1; weak D call: TRBD1 (5 bases). CDR1 DFQATT and CDR2 SNEGSKA come from the germline V gene (reference sequence). CDR3 length: 11 amino acids. V lost 6 bases and J lost 8, with 13 bases in between.

This clone was seen once. The V call is TRBV20-1, the J call TRBJ1-1, with D uncertain. Germline V gene sequence: CDR1 DFQATT, CDR2 SNEGSKA (reference sequence). This CDR3 comprises 11 residues. Deletions cut 8 bases from V and 1 base from J, with 8 bases between. The CDR3 coding sequence is TGCAGTTCTGACACGAACACTGAAGCTTTCTTT. This codes for CSSDTNTEAFF.

The chain recombines TRBV9 with TRBJ1-2; a weak D match, TRBD1 (5 bases). This CDR3 spans 14 amino acids. V was trimmed by 3 bases and J by 1 base, leaving 10 bases between them. Germline assignment: CDR1 SGDLS and CDR2 YYNGEE. The CDR3 sequence is CASSGGGFNYGYTF. In DNA, the CDR3 is TGTGCCAGCAGCGGTGGGGGATTTAACTATGGCTACACCTTC.

The V gene is TRBV27, the J gene TRBJ2-7; 13 bases are shared with TRBD2. The CDR3 covers 16 residues. The V gene's germline CDR1 is MNHEY and CDR2 SMNVEV (reference sequence). The trim removed 4 bases at V and 6 bases at J, leaving 9 bases unmatched. The CDR3 loop reads CASSSRTSGSFGEQYF. CDR3 in DNA: TGTGCCAGCAGTTCTAGGACTAGCGGGAGTTTCGGCGAGCAGTACTTC.

The V call is TRBV19, the J call TRBJ1-5, with D maybe TRBD1 (6 bases). Germline V gene lookup returns CDR1 LNHDA and CDR2 SQIVND (reference sequence). The germline V and J ends were trimmed by 10 bases and 4 bases, with 14 bases remaining between them. The CDR3 sequence is 13 residues long. The CDR3 loop is CATQLQGNQPQHF. Written as DNA, the CDR3 is TGTGCCACCCAACTACAGGGTAATCAGCCCCAGCATTTT.

V gene TRBV9 combines with J gene TRBJ2-2; D remains unclear. Germline-derived CDR1 and CDR2 are SGDLS and YYNGEE. CDR3 size: 13 residues. Trimming cost V 4 bases and J 3 bases, with 7 bases left between them. This CDR3 reads CASSIWDTGELFF. DNA for the CDR3: TGTGCCAGCAGCATTTGGGACACCGGGGAGCTGTTTTTT.

The genes are TRBV9 and TRBJ2-3, with D uncertain. The CDR3 totals 14 residues. Trimming cost V 4 bases and J 1 base, with 10 bases left between them. Germline CDR1 reads SGDLS; CDR2 reads YYNGEE. The CDR3 nucleotides are TGTGCCAGCAGCACCGACACGGGCACAGATACGCAGTATTTT. Translation gives CASSTDTGTDTQYF.

The genes are TRBV10-3 and TRBJ2-7; the D gene is possibly TRBD1 (6 bases). The CDR3 consists of 17 residues. Trimming left V 6 bases short and J 0 bases short, with 21 bases between. In germline, CDR1 is ENHRY, CDR2 SYGVKD. The CDR3 sequence is CAIRGSPGQTSSYEQYF. Here the CDR3 DNA reads TGTGCCATCAGGGGAAGCCCCGGACAGACCAGCTCCTACGAGCAGTACTTC.

V gene TRBV5-4 combines with J gene TRBJ1-1; perhaps TRBD1 as D (5 bases). Germline assignment: CDR1 SGHNT and CDR2 YYREEE (reference sequence). V lost 4 bases, J lost 3 bases, and 10 bases lay in between. CDR3 length equals 13 residues. The CDR3 loop is CASSRGSYTEAFF. The CDR3 coding sequence is TGTGCCAGCAGCCGGGGGTCGTACACTGAAGCTTTCTTT.

The CDR3 sequence: CASSALTGGDQPQHF. DNA for the CDR3: TGTGCCAGCAGTGCTCTGACAGGGGGCGACCAGCCCCAGCATTTT. The chain carries TRBV2 and TRBJ1-5, with TRBD1 matching 10 bases. Germline V gene sequence: CDR1 SNHLY, CDR2 FYNNEI. CDR3 length: 15 amino acids. The V and J ends lost 4 bases and 7 bases, in that order; junction bases with no gene match: 7.

The chain recombines TRBV6-4 with TRBJ1-1; D remains ambiguous. In germline, CDR1 is MRHNA, CDR2 SNTAGT. The CDR3 consists of 9 residues. Trimming took 5 bases from V and 9 from J, leaving 4 bases between them. CDR3 nucleotide sequence: TGTGCCAGCAGTTGGAAAGCTTTCTTT. As protein: CASSWKAFF.

The rearrangement links TRBV25-1 to TRBJ2-3; D unresolved. This CDR3 spans 13 amino acids. Trimming cost V 3 bases and J 2 bases, with 6 bases left between them. The germline gives CDR1 MGHDK, CDR2 SYGVNS. CDR3 DNA: TGTGCCAGCAGTGACAGGCCCACAGATACGCAGTATTTT. Its translation is CASSDRPTDTQYF.

J is TRBJ1-6 and V is TRBV30; D is unclear. Germline CDR1 and CDR2: GTSNPN and SVGIG (reference sequence). Between the trimmed V and J ends, which lost 0 bases and 9 bases, there was a span of 6 bases. CDR3 length: 12 residues. For the CDR3, the DNA is TGTGCCTGGAGTGTACGGGGTTCACCCCTCCACTTT. The encoded protein is CAWSVRGSPLHF.

This clone was seen a single time. The gene calls are TRBV2 and TRBJ1-1, with a weak D call TRBD1 (6 bases). Germline V CDR1 and CDR2: SNHLY, FYNNEI. V was clipped by 6 bases and J by 7 bases, with 21 bases between them. The CDR3 is 15 residues long. The CDR3 sequence is CASREQLGGAVEAFF. CDR3 bases: TGTGCCAGCAGGGAACAATTGGGGGGCGCGGTTGAAGCTTTCTTT.